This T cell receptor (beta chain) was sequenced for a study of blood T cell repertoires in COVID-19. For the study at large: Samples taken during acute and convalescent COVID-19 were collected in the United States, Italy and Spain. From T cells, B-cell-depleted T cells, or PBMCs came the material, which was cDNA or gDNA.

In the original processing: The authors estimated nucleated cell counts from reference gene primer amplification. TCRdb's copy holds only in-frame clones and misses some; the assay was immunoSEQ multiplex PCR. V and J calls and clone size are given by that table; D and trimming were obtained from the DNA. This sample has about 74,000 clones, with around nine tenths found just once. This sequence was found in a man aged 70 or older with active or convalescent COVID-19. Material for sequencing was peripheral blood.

The CDR3 DNA follows: TGTGCCAGCAAGGGGGGCGGGAGGGCCTACGAGCAGTACTTC. Its protein product is CASKGGGRAYEQYF. The chain carries TRBV28 and TRBJ2-7; 9 bases are shared with TRBD2. With 7 bases clipped from V and 2 bases from J, the junction kept 6 bases outside the gene matches. Germline CDR1 MDHEN, CDR2 SYDVKM. This CDR3 is built from 14 residues.